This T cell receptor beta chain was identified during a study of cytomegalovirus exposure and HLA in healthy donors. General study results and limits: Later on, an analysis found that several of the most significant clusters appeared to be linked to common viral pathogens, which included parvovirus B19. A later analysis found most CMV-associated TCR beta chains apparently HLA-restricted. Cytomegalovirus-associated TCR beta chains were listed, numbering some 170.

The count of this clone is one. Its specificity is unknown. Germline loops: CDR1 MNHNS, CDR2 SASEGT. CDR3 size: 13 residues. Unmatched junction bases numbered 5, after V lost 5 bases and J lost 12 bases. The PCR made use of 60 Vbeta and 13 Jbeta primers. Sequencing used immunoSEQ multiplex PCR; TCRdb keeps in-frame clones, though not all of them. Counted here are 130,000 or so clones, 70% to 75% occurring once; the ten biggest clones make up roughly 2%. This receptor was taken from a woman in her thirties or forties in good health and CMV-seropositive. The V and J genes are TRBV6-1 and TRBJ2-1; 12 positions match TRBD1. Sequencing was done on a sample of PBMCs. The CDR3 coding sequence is TGTGCCAGCAGTTGGGACAGGGGGCGCGGGCAGTTCTTC. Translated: CASSWDRGRGQFF.